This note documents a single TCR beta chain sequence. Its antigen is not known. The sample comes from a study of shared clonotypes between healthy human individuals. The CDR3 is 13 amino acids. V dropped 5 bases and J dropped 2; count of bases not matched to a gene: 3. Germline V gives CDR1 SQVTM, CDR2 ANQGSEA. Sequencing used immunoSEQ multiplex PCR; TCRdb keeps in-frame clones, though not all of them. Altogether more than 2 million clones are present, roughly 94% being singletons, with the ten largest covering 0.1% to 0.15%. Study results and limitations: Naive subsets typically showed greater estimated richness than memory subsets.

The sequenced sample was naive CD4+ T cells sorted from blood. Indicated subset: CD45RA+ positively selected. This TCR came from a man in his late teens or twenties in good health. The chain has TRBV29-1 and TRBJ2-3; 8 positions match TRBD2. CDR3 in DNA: TGCAGCGTTCTCGGGAGGGCCACAGATACGCAGTATTTT. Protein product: CSVLGRATDTQYF.